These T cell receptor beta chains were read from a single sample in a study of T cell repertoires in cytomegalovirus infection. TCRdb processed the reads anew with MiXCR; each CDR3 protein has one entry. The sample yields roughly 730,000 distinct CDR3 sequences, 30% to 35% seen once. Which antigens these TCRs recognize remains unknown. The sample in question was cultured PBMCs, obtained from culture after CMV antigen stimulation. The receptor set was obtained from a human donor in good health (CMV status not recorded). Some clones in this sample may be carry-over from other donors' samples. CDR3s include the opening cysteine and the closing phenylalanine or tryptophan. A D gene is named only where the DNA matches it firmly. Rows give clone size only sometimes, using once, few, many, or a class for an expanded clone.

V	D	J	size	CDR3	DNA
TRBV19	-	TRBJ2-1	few	CASSIWGRSLYEQFF	TGTGCCAGTAGTATTTGGGGGCGAAGCTTATATGAGCAGTTCTTC
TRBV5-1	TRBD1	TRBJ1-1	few	CASSPGQGMVNTEAFF	TGCGCCAGCAGCCCCGGACAGGGAATGGTGAACACTGAAGCTTTCTTT
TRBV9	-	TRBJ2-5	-	CASSVVGGPQETQYF	TGTGCCAGCAGCGTAGTAGGCGGGCCCCAAGAGACCCAGTACTTC
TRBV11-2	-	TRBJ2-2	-	CASSLAIWSGELFF	TGTGCCAGCAGCTTAGCTATTTGGAGCGGGGAGCTGTTTTTT
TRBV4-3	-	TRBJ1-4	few	CASSQEAGGFEKLFF	TGCGCCAGCAGCCAAGAGGCGGGGGGCTTTGAAAAACTGTTTTTT
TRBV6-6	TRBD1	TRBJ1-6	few	CASSYSQGLSSPLHF	TGTGCCAGCAGTTATTCACAGGGGCTGAGTTCACCCCTCCACTTT
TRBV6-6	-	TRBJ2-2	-	CASSGRLGGTGELFF	TGTGCCAGCAGTGGCCGGCTGGGAGGCACCGGGGAGCTGTTTTTT
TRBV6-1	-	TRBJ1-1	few	CASSTVGTEAFF	TGTGCCAGCAGCACAGTAGGCACTGAAGCTTTCTTT
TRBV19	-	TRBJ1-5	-	CASSIGGPQHF	TGTGCCAGTAGTATAGGGGGGCCCCAGCATTTT
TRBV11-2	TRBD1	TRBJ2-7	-	CASSFRRTGGTYEQYF	TGTGCCAGCAGCTTTCGCAGGACAGGGGGGACCTACGAGCAGTACTTC
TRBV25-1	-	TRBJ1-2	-	CASSESGRSGYTF	TGTGCCAGCAGTGAGTCGGGACGGAGTGGCTACACCTTC
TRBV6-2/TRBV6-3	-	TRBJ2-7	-	CASSYYQMTGEQYF	TGTGCCAGCAGTTACTACCAGATGACGGGCGAGCAGTACTTC
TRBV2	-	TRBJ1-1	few	CASSNRAGLSEAFF	TGTGCCAGCAGTAACCGCGCAGGGCTCTCTGAAGCTTTCTTT
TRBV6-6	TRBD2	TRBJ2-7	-	CASSYRGGSSYEQYF	TGTGCCAGCAGTTACCGCGGGGGGAGCTCCTACGAGCAGTACTTC
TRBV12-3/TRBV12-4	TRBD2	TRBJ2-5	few	CASSFGTRETQYF	TGTGCCAGCAGTTTCGGGACTAGAGAGACCCAGTACTTC
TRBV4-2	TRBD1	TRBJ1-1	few	CASSHRDRGAFF	TGTGCCAGCAGCCACAGGGACAGGGGAGCTTTCTTT
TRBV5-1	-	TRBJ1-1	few	CASTERRDTEAFF	TGCGCCAGCACCGAAAGGAGGGACACTGAAGCTTTCTTT
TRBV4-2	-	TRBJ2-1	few	CASSQDAYNEQFF	TGTGCCAGCAGCCAAGACGCCTACAATGAGCAGTTCTTC
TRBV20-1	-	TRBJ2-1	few	CSAIRETSYNEQFF	TGCAGTGCTATCAGGGAGACCTCCTACAATGAGCAGTTCTTC
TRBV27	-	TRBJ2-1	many	CASSFFYGSSYNEQFF	TGTGCCAGCAGTTTTTTTTACGGGAGCTCCTACAATGAGCAGTTCTTC